This T cell receptor (beta chain) appears in the sequencing data of a study of cytomegalovirus exposure and HLA in healthy donors. Study-wide findings and caveats: Published work reported that the classifier diagnosed cytomegalovirus status with high specificity and sensitivity. 87-base-pair reads could not separate some V segments, including TRBV6-2 and TRBV6-3.

As regards this clone: The antigen is unknown.

PCR employed 60 Vbeta and 13 Jbeta primers. Assay: immunoSEQ multiplex PCR; the TCRdb copy retains only in-frame clones and omits some. The profile shows around 300,000 clones, 70% to 90% of them singletons. The CDR3 covers 17 residues. V dropped 0 bases and J dropped 13; count of bases not matched to a gene: 13. The germline V gene encodes CDR1 SGHTA and CDR2 FQGTGA. The source material was PBMCs. The genes are TRBV7-3 and TRBJ2-1; 12 positions match TRBD2. This TCR was sampled from a woman aged 40 to 49 in good health and CMV-seropositive. The CDR3 DNA follows: TGTGCCAGCAGCTTAACGAGGGAGTCCGGGACTAGCGGGCTTCAGTTCTTC. Translation: CASSLTRESGTSGLQFF.